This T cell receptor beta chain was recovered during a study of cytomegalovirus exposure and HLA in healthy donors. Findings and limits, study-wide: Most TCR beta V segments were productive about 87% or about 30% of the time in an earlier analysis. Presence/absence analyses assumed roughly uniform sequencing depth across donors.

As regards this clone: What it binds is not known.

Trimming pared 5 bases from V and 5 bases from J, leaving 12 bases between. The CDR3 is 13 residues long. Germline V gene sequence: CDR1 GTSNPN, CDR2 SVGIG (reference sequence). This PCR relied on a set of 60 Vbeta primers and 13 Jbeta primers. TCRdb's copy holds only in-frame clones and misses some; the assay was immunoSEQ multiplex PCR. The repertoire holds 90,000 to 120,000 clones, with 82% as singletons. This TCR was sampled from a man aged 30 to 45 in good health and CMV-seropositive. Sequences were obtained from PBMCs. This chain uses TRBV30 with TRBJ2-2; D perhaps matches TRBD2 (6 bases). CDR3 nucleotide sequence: TGTGCCTGGCTACTAGCCGGGACCGGGGAGCTGTTTTTT. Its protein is CAWLLAGTGELFF.